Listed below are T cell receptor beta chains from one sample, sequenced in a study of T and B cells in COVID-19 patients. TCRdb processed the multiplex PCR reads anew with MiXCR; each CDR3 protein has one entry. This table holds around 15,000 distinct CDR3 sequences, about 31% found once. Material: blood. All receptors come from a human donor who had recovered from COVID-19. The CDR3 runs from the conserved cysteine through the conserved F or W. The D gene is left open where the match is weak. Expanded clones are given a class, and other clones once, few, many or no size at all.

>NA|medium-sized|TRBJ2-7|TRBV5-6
CASSLGGPSYEQYF
TGTGCCAGCAGCCTTGGAGGACCTTCCTACGAGCAGTACTTC
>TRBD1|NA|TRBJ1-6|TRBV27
CASSIMDRVNSPLHF
TGTGCCAGCAGTATAATGGACAGGGTGAATTCACCCCTCCACTTT
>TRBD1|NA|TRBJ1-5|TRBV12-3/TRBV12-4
CASRQGRSNQPQHF
TGTGCCAGCAGACAGGGGCGAAGCAATCAGCCCCAGCATTTT
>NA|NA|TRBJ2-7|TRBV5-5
CASSISWLDKYEQYF
TGTGCCAGCAGCATCTCTTGGTTGGACAAGTACGAGCAGTACTTC
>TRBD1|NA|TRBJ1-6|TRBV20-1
CSARPGTGDSPLHF
TGCAGTGCCAGACCCGGGACAGGGGATTCACCCCTCCACTTT
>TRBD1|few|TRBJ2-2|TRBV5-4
CASSLVGTGNTGELFF
TGTGCCAGCAGCTTGGTCGGGACAGGGAACACCGGGGAGCTGTTTTTT
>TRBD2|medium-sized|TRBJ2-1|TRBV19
CASVTSGSSNEQFF
TGTGCCAGTGTGACCAGCGGGAGCTCCAATGAGCAGTTCTTC
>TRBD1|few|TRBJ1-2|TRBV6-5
CASSGDRGFHYGYTF
TGTGCCAGCAGTGGGGACAGGGGGTTTCACTATGGCTACACCTTC
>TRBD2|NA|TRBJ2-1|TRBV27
CASSVVAGAVGQFF
TGTGCCAGCAGTGTGGTAGCGGGAGCCGTTGGGCAGTTCTTC
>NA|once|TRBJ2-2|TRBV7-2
CASSPRHTGELFF
TGTGCCAGCAGCCCCCGTCACACCGGGGAGCTGTTTTTT
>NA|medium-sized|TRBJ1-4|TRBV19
CASSGVGGFGEKLFF
TGTGCCAGTAGTGGAGTCGGAGGGTTTGGTGAAAAACTGTTTTTT
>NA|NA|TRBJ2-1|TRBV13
CASMRISYNEQFF
TGTGCCAGCATGCGGATCTCCTACAATGAGCAGTTCTTC
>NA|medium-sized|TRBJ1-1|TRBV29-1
CSAGPRLNTEAFF
TGCAGCGCAGGGCCCCGATTGAACACTGAAGCTTTCTTT
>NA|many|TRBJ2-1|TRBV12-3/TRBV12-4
CASRLQGQGEQFF
TGTGCCAGCAGGTTACAGGGACAAGGTGAGCAGTTCTTC
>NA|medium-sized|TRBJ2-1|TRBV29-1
CSAGGRDRYNEQFF
TGCAGCGCCGGGGGGCGGGACCGATACAATGAGCAGTTCTTC
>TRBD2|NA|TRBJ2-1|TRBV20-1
CSASLGLAGRGVSNEQFF
TGCAGTGCTAGTCTGGGACTAGCGGGGAGGGGGGTGTCTAATGAGCAGTTCTTC
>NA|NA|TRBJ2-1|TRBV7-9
CASSPRGTAYNEQFF
TGTGCCAGCAGCCCAAGGGGGACGGCCTACAATGAGCAGTTCTTC
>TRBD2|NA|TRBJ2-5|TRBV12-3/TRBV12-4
CASSFDSGVGETQYF
TGTGCCAGCAGTTTTGATAGCGGGGTGGGAGAGACCCAGTACTTC
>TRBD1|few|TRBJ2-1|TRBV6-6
CASSWTGHNEQFF
TGTGCCAGCAGTTGGACAGGCCACAATGAGCAGTTCTTC
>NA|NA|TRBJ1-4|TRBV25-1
CASSEPGSNEKLFF
TGTGCCAGCAGTGAGCCAGGGAGTAATGAAAAACTGTTTTTT
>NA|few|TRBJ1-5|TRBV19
CASSIVGRLTAGQPQHF
TGTGCCAGTAGTATAGTGGGTCGACTCACGGCGGGTCAGCCCCAGCATTTT
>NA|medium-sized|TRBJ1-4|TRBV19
CASSIGPISTNEKLFF
TGTGCCAGTAGTATAGGACCGATTTCGACTAATGAAAAACTGTTTTTT
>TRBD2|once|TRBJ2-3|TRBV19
CASSIAAGGPTDTQYF
TGTGCCAGTAGTATAGCGGCGGGAGGGCCCACAGATACGCAGTATTTT
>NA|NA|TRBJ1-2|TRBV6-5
CASRFGGGYTF
TGTGCCAGCAGATTCGGGGGGGGCTACACCTTC
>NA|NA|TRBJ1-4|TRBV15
CATSRGLNEKLFF
TGTGCCACCTCGCGGGGGCTCAATGAAAAACTGTTTTTT
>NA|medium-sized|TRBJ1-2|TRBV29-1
CSVESNYGYTF
TGCAGCGTTGAGAGTAACTATGGCTACACCTTC
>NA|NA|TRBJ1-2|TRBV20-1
CSARGGDLNYGYTF
TGCAGTGCTAGAGGGGGAGACCTTAACTATGGCTACACCTTC
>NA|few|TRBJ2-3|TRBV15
CATSRVSRGMFNTQYF
TGTGCCACCAGCAGAGTAAGCAGAGGCATGTTTAATACGCAGTATTTT
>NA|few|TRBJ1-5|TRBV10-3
CAISDTAGGFQPQHF
TGTGCCATCAGTGATACTGCGGGGGGCTTTCAGCCCCAGCATTTT
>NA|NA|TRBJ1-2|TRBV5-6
CASSPERNYGYTF
TGTGCCAGCAGCCCGGAGCGGAACTATGGCTACACCTTC
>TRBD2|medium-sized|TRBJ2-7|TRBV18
CASSPESLAGDEQYF
TGTGCCAGCTCACCAGAAAGTCTAGCGGGCGACGAGCAGTACTTC
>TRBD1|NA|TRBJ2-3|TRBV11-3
CASSDRYRDRGTDTQYF
TGTGCCAGCAGCGACCGTTACCGGGACAGAGGCACAGATACGCAGTATTTT
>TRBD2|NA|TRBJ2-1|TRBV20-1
CSAMSGTSGYNEQFF
TGCAGTGCTATGTCCGGGACTAGCGGTTACAATGAGCAGTTCTTC
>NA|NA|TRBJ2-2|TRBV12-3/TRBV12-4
CASSMGYTGELFF
TGTGCCAGCAGCATGGGCTACACCGGGGAGCTGTTTTTT
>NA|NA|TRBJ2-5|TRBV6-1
CASTFGETQYF
TGTGCCAGCACCTTCGGGGAGACCCAGTACTTC
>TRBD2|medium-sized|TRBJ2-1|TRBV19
CASSFLGLGAGGSYNEQFF
TGTGCCAGTAGTTTCCTAGGCCTGGGGGCGGGAGGCTCCTACAATGAGCAGTTCTTC
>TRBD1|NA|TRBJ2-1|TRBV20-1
CSARRDRWNEQFF
TGCAGTGCTAGAAGGGACAGGTGGAATGAGCAGTTCTTC
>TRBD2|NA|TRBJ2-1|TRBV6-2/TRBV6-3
CASSYAGDSYNEQFF
TGTGCCAGCAGTTACGCGGGAGACTCCTACAATGAGCAGTTCTTC
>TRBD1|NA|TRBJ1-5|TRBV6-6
CAISDRGLNQPQHF
TGTGCCATCTCGGACAGGGGCCTTAATCAGCCCCAGCATTTT
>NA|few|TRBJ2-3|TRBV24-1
CATSDTDTTDTQYF
TGTGCCACCAGTGATACCGACACCACAGATACGCAGTATTTT
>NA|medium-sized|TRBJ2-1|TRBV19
CASTRDTAREQFF
TGTGCCAGTACGAGGGACACAGCCCGGGAGCAGTTCTTC
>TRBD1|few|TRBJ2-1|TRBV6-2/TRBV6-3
CASSLPMGQGANNEQFF
TGTGCCAGCAGTCTACCTATGGGACAGGGGGCGAACAATGAGCAGTTCTTC
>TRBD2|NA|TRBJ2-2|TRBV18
CASFRREPGELFF
TGTGCCAGCTTTCGGCGGGAGCCCGGGGAGCTGTTTTTT
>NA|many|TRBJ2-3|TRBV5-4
CASSLFGARGDTQYF
TGTGCCAGCAGCTTGTTTGGGGCCCGCGGAGATACGCAGTATTTT
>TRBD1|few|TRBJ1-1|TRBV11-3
CASSHRDREVEAFF
TGTGCCAGCAGCCACCGGGACAGGGAGGTTGAAGCTTTCTTT
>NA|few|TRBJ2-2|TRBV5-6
CASSLPSSETGELFF
TGTGCCAGCAGCCTACCCAGTTCGGAAACCGGGGAGCTGTTTTTT
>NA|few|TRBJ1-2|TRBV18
CASSPLKGLSGYTF
TGTGCCAGCTCACCACTTAAGGGGTTGAGTGGCTACACCTTC
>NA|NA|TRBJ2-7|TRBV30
CAWSGAVPISYEQYF
TGTGCCTGGAGTGGGGCAGTTCCTATCTCCTACGAGCAGTACTTC
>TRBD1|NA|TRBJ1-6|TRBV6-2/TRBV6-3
CASTTTGTGKNSPLHF
TGTGCCAGCACGACAACCGGGACAGGGAAAAATTCACCCCTCCACTTT
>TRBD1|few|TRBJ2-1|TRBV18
CASSPSGGAYNEQFF
TGTGCCAGCTCACCGTCAGGGGGCGCCTACAATGAGCAGTTCTTC
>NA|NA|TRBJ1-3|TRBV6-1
CASSEQSSGNTIYF
TGTGCCAGCAGTGAACAGAGCTCTGGAAACACCATATATTTT
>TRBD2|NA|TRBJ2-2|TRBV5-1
CASSLDSGQIGELFF
TGCGCCAGCAGCTTGGATAGCGGGCAGATCGGGGAGCTGTTTTTT
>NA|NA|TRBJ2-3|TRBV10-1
CASSESDPPPTDTQYF
TGCGCCAGCAGTGAGAGTGATCCCCCCCCCACAGATACGCAGTATTTT
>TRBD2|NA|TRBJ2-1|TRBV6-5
CASSSPGAGGRSYNEQFF
TGTGCCAGCAGTTCCCCAGGAGCGGGAGGGCGTTCATATAATGAGCAGTTCTTC